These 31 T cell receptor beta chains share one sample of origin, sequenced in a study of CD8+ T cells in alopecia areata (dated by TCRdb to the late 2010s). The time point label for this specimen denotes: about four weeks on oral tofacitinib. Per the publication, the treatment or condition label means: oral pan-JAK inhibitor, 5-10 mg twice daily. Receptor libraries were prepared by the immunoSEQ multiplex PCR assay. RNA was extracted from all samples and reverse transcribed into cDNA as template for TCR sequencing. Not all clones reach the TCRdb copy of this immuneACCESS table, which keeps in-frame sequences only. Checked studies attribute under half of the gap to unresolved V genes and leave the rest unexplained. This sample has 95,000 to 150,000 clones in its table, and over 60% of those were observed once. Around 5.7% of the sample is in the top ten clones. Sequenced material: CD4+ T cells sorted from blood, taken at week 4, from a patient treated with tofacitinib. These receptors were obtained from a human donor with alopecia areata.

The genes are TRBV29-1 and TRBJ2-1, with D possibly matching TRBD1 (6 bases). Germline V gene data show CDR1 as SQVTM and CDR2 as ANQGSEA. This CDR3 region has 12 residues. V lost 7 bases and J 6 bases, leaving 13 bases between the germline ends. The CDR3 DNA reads TGCAGCGACCGGGGACACACCAATGAGCAGTTCTTC. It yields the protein CSDRGHTNEQFF.

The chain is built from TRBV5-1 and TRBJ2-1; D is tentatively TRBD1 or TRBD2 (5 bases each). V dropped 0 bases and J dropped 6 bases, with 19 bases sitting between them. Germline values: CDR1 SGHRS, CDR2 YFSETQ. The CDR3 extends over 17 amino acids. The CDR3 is CASSLEGWGIVANEQFF. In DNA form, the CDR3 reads TGCGCCAGCAGCTTGGAAGGCTGGGGGATTGTGGCCAATGAGCAGTTCTTC.

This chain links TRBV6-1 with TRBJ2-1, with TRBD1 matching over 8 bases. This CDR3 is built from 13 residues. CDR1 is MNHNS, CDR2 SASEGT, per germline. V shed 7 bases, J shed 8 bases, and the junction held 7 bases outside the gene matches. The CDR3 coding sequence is TGTGCCAGCATCCAGGACAGGGAACATGAGCAGTTCTTC. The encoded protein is CASIQDREHEQFF.

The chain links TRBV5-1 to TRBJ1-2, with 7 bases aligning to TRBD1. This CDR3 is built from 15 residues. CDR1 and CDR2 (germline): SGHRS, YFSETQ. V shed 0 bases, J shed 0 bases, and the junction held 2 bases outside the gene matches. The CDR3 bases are TGCGCCAGCAGCTTGGGGACAGGCACTAACTATGGCTACACCTTC. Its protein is CASSLGTGTNYGYTF.

The CDR3 DNA sequence: TGTGCCAGCATTTCTTCTAACTATGGCTACACCTTC. Translated: CASISSNYGYTF. The chain uses TRBV28 and TRBJ1-2; D uncertain. V lost 7 bases to trimming and J lost 0 bases, with 6 bases between them. Germline V gene lookup returns CDR1 MDHEN and CDR2 SYDVKM. The CDR3 extends over 12 amino acids.

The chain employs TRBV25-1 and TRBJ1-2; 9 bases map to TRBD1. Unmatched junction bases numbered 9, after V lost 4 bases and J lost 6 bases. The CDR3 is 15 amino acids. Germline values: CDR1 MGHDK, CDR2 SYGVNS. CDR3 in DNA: TGTGCCAGCAGTGCTCCCCCCGGACAGGGGAATGGCTACACCTTC. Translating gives CASSAPPGQGNGYTF.

The DNA for the CDR3 is TGTGCCAGCAGCTTAAATGGGGGTCAGCCCCAGCATTTT. This encodes CASSLNGGQPQHF. J is TRBJ1-5 and V is TRBV7-2; D might be TRBD1 (5 bases). From germline, CDR1 is SGHTA and CDR2 FQGNSA. Trimming shortened V by 2 bases and J by 6 bases, and 8 bases separated the two germline ends. The CDR3 totals 13 residues.

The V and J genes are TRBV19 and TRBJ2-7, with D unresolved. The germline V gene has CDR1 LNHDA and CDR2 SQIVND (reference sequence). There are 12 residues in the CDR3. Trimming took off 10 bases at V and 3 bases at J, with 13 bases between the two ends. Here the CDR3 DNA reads TGTGCCATAAAAGACATCTACTACGAGCAGTACTTC. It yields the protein CAIKDIYYEQYF. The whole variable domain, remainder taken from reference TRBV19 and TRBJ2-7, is DGGITQSPKYLFRKEGQNVTLSCEQNLNHDAMYWYRQDPGQGLRLIYYSQIVNDFQKGDIAEGYSVSREKKESFPLTVTSAQKNPTAFYLCAIKDIYYEQYFGPGTRLTVT.

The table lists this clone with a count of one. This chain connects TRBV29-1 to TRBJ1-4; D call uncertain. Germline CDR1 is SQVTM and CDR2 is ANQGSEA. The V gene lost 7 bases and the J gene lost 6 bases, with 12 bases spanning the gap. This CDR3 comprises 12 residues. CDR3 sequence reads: CSGVRDDEKLFF. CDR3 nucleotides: TGCAGCGGGGTGCGGGATGATGAAAAACTGTTTTTT.

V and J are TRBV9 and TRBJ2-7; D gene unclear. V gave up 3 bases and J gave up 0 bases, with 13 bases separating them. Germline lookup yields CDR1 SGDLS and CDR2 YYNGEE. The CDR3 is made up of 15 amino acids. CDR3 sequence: CASSASRLPSYEQYF. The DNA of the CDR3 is TGTGCCAGCAGCGCTTCTCGGCTACCCTCCTACGAGCAGTACTTC.

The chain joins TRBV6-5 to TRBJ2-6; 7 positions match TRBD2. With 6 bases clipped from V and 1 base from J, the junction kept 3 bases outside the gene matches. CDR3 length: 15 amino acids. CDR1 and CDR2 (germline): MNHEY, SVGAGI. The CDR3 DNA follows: TGTGCCAGCAGGGGAGGGTATTCTGGGGCCAACGTCCTGACTTTC. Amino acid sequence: CASRGGYSGANVLTF.

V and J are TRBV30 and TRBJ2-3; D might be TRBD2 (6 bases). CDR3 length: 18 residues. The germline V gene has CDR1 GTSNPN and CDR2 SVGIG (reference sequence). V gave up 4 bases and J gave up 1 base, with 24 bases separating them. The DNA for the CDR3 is TGTGCCTGGAACCAAAGAGCGGTGCCGGGAGCGGGCACAGATACGCAGTATTTT. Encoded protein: CAWNQRAVPGAGTDTQYF.

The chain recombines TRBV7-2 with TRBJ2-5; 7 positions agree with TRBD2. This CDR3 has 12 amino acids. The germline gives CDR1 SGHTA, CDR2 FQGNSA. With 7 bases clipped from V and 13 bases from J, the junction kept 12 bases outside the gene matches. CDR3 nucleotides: TGTGCCAGCACCCTAGGAGCGGGGCCCGTGTACTTC. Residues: CASTLGAGPVYF. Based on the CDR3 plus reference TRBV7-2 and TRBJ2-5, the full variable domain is GAGVSQSPSNKVTEKGKDVELRCDPISGHTALYWYRQSLGQGLEFLIYFQGNSAPDKSGLPSDRFSAERTGGSVSTLTIQRTQQEDSAVYLCASTLGAGPVYFGPGTRLLVL.

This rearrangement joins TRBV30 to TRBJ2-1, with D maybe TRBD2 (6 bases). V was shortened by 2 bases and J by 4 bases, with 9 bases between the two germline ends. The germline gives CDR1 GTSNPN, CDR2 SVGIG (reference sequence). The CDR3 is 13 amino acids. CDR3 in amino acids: CAWSSGAYNEQFF. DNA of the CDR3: TGTGCCTGGAGTTCGGGAGCATACAATGAGCAGTTCTTC.

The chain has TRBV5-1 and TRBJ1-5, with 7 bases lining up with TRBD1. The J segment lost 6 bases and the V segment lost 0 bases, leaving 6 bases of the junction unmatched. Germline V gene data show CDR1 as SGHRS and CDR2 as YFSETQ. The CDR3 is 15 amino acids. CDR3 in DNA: TGCGCCAGCAGCTTGGGACAGGGTCCGAGTCAGCCCCAGCATTTT. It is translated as CASSLGQGPSQPQHF.

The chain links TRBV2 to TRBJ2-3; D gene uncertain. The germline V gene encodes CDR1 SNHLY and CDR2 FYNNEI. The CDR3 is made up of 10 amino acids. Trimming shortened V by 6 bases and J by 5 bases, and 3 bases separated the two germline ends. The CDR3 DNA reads TGTGCCAGCAGAGTAGATACGCAGTATTTT. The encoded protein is CASRVDTQYF.

The CDR3 loop is CASSTDRYGYTF. The CDR3 DNA reads TGTGCCAGCAGCACGGACCGCTATGGCTACACCTTC. The chain couples TRBV5-5 to TRBJ1-2; D is unresolved. The CDR3 runs 12 residues. CDR1 SGHKS and CDR2 YYEKEE come from the germline V gene (reference sequence). Trimming shortened V by 4 bases and J by 4 bases, and 8 bases separated the two germline ends.

The CDR3: CARGRGSSYNEQFF. The CDR3 DNA sequence: TGTGCCAGGGGCAGGGGCAGCTCCTACAATGAGCAGTTCTTC. This rearrangement joins TRBV2 to TRBJ2-1; perhaps TRBD1 as D (6 bases). This CDR3 spans 14 amino acids. V was cut by 9 bases and J by 0 bases, with 12 bases left in between. The germline CDR1 and CDR2 sequences are SNHLY and FYNNEI.

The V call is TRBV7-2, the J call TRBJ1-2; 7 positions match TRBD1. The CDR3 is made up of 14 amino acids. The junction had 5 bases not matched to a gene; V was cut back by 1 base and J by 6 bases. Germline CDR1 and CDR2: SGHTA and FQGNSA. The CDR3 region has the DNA TGTGCCAGCAGCTTAGGACAGGGTTTCCATGGCTACACCTTC. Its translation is CASSLGQGFHGYTF.

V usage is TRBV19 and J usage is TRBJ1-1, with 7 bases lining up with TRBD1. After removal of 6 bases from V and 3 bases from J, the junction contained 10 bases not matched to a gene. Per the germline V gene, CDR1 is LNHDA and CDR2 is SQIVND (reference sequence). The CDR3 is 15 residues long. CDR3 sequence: CASRGTGDFYTEAFF. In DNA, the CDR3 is TGTGCCAGTAGGGGAACAGGGGACTTCTACACTGAAGCTTTCTTT. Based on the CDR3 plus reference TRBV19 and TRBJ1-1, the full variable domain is DGGITQSPKYLFRKEGQNVTLSCEQNLNHDAMYWYRQDPGQGLRLIYYSQIVNDFQKGDIAEGYSVSREKKESFPLTVTSAQKNPTAFYLCASRGTGDFYTEAFFGQGTRLTVV.

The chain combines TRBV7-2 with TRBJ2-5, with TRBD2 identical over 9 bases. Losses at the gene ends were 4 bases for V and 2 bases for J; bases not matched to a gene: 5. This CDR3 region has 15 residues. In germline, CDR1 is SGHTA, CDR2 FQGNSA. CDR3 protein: CASSYGLAGQETQYF. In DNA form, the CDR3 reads TGTGCCAGCAGCTACGGTCTAGCGGGGCAAGAGACCCAGTACTTC.

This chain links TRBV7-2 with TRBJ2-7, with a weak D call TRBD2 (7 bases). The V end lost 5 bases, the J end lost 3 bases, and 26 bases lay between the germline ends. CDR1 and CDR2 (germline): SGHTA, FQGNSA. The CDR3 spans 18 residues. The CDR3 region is CASSPEGGTHRGDYEQYF. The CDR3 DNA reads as TGTGCCAGCAGCCCCGAGGGGGGAACTCACCGGGGGGACTACGAGCAGTACTTC.

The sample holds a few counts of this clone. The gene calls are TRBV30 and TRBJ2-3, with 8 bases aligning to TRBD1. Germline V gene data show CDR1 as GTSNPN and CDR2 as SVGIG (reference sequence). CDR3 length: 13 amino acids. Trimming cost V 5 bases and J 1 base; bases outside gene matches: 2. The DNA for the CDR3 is TGTGCCTGGGACAGGGGCGGCACAGATACGCAGTATTTT. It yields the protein CAWDRGGTDTQYF.

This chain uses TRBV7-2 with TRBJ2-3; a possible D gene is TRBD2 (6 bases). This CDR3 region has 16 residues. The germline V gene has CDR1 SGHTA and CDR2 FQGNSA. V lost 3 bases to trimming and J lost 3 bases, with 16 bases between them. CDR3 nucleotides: TGTGCCAGCAGCTTTACCGGGACTCTGGGTACAGATACGCAGTATTTT. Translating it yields CASSFTGTLGTDTQYF.

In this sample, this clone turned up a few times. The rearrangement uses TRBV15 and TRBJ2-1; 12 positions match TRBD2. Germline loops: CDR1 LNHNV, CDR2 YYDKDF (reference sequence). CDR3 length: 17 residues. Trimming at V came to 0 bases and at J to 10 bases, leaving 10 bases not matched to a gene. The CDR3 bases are TGTGCCACCAGCAGAGATATAGCTAGCGGGAGGGCACGAGAGCAGTTCTTC. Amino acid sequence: CATSRDIASGRAREQFF.

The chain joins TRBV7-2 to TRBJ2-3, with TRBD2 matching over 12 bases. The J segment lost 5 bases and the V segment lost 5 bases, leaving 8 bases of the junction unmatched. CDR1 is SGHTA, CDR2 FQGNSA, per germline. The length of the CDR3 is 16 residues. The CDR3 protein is CASSLLAGGPQDTQYF. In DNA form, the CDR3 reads TGTGCCAGCAGCCTTCTAGCGGGAGGGCCTCAAGATACGCAGTATTTT.

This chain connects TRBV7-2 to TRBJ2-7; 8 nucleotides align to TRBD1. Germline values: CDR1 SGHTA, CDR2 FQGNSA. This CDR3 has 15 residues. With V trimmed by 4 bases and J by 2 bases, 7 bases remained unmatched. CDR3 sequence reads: CASSSAGRGPYEQYF. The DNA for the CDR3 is TGTGCCAGCAGCTCCGCGGGCAGGGGGCCCTACGAGCAGTACTTC.

For the CDR3, the DNA is TGTGCCAGCTCACCAGTGCAGGACAGGAGGAATGGCTACACCTTC. It encodes CASSPVQDRRNGYTF. The chain couples TRBV18 to TRBJ1-2, with TRBD1 matching over 7 bases. The CDR3 has 15 residues. Germline CDR1 is KGHSH and CDR2 is LQKENI. V lost 2 bases to trimming and J lost 6 bases; unmatched junction nucleotides: 9.

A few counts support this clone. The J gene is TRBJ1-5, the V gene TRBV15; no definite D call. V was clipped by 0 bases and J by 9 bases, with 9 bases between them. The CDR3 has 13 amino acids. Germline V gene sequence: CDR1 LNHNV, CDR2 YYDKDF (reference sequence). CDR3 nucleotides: TGTGCCACCAGCAGAGACGGGATTGGGCCCCAGCATTTT. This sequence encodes CATSRDGIGPQHF.

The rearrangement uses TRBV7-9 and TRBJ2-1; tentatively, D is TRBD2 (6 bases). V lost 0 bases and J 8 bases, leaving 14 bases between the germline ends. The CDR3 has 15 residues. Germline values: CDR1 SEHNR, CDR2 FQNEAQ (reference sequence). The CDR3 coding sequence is TGTGCCAGCAGCTTAGCGTCTGGGGGGATTGATGAGCAGTTCTTC. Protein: CASSLASGGIDEQFF.

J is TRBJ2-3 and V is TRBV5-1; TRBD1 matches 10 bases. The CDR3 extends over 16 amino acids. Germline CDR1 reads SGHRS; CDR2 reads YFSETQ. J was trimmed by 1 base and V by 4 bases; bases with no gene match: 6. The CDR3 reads CASSGVTGGGTDTQYF. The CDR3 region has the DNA TGCGCCAGCAGCGGGGTGACAGGGGGCGGCACAGATACGCAGTATTTT.